This TCR beta chain was sequenced during a study of cytomegalovirus exposure and HLA in healthy donors. Overall study findings and caveats: Altogether, 160 or so TCR beta chains were recorded as cytomegalovirus-associated.

As to this clone: Its antigen remains unidentified.

Using immunoSEQ multiplex PCR, the repertoire was profiled, and TCRdb retains in-frame clones only, with some absent. Of about 75,000 clones listed, 85% were seen once; the top ten hold around 3%. Trimming shortened V by 8 bases and J by 2 bases, and 15 bases separated the two germline ends. Germline CDR1 is SNHLY and CDR2 is FYNNEI. The CDR3 length is 14 residues. This clonotype was sampled from a man under 40 in good health and CMV-seronegative. Sequencing used PBMCs. V and J are TRBV2 and TRBJ1-1, with D hard to call. As DNA, the CDR3 is TGTGCCAGCCGTGTTGAGAGGATAAACACTGAAGCTTTCTTT. Protein: CASRVERINTEAFF.